The entry below gives a single T cell receptor (beta chain) sequence along with its context. The record originates from a study of blood T cell repertoires in COVID-19. About the study: Acute and convalescent COVID-19 specimens originated in the United States, Italy and Spain.

Original handling: By means of reference gene primer amplification, nucleated cell counts were estimated. TCRdb's table, derived via immunoSEQ multiplex PCR, lists solely in-frame clones and lacks some. V, J and clone size derive from that table, while D and trimming were established from the DNA sequence. The sample holds just over 300,000 clones, around 92% seen once. This CDR3 is built from 17 residues. The receptor was derived from a woman aged 25 to 45 with COVID-19, enrolled during active disease. Sequencing was done on a sample of peripheral blood. The chain links TRBV21-1 to TRBJ1-6. TRBV21-1 is a documented pseudogene. The CDR3 protein is CASSNITKSSYNSPLHF. The DNA for the CDR3 is TGTGCCAGCAGCAATATTACGAAGAGCTCCTATAATTCACCCCTCCACTTT.